The 19 T cell receptor beta chains in this list originate from one sample, sequenced in a study of human T cells and chemical hapten exposure. The time point was: healthy volunteer bleed at 2 weeks. RNA extraction used unfractionated whole blood as the source of total RNA. TCRdb analysed the RACE reads with MiXCR anew, one entry per CDR3 protein. The data show over 100,000 distinct CDR3 sequences, around 8.3% seen once. Source material: whole blood. Receptor source: a male donor in good health. Some clones in this sample may be carry-over from other donors' samples.

This clonotype was seen a few times. The chain joins TRBV10-2 to TRBJ2-7, with D possibly being TRBD1 (7 bases). This CDR3 region has 16 residues. Trimming took off 5 bases at V and 5 bases at J, with 22 bases between the two ends. Germline V CDR1 and CDR2: WSHSY, SAAADI. The CDR3: CASSTGQGGRGNEQYF. As DNA, the CDR3 is TGCGCCAGCAGTACCGGGCAGGGGGGAAGGGGAAACGAGCAGTACTTC.

This clonotype was found a few times. The chain has TRBV7-9 and TRBJ2-7; TRBD1 is a possible D gene (5 bases). The CDR3 sequence is 15 residues long. From germline, CDR1 is SEHNR and CDR2 FQNEAQ (reference sequence). V dropped 5 bases and J dropped 5 bases, with 19 bases sitting between them. The CDR3 DNA sequence: TGTGCCAGCAGCCCTAGGGGCACCACAATCGACGAGCAGTACTTC. This sequence encodes CASSPRGTTIDEQYF.

The chain is built from TRBV20-1 and TRBJ2-7; TRBD2 matches at 8 bases. The CDR3 runs to 16 residues. Germline CDR1 is DFQATT and CDR2 is SNEGSKA (reference sequence). V lost 0 bases, J lost 5 bases, and 12 bases stayed unmatched. CDR3 bases: TGCAGTGCTAGAGATCCCCACCGGGAGGGTCGGCACGAGCAGTACTTC. Protein: CSARDPHREGRHEQYF.

This clonotype came up a few times. J is TRBJ2-1 and V is TRBV5-4; 9 bases are shared with TRBD1. Per germline, CDR1 SGHNT and CDR2 YYREEE (reference sequence). The trim removed 3 bases at V and 1 base at J, leaving 2 bases unmatched. The CDR3 covers 15 residues. The CDR3 DNA is TGTGCCAGCAGCTGGACAGGGGAATCCTACAATGAGCAGTTCTTC. Amino acid sequence: CASSWTGESYNEQFF.

The V and J genes are TRBV5-1 and TRBJ2-3; D ambiguous. This CDR3 region has 11 residues. Germline V gene lookup returns CDR1 SGHRS and CDR2 YFSETQ. V was pared by 7 bases and J by 5 bases, with 8 bases between. The CDR3 DNA sequence: TGCGCCAGCGGCGAGAGAGATACGCAGTATTTT. The encoded protein is CASGERDTQYF. Drawing the rest from reference TRBV5-1 and TRBJ2-3, the complete variable domain is KAGVTQTPRYLIKTRGQQVTLSCSPISGHRSVSWYQQTPGQGLQFLFEYFSETQRNKGNFPGRFSGRQFSNSRSEMNVSTLELGDSALYLCASGERDTQYFGPGTRLTVL.

The table lists this clonotype with a few counts. This chain joins TRBV23-1 and TRBJ2-4; maybe TRBD1 (6 bases). TRBV23-1 is designated an ORF whose function remains uncertain. The V end was cut by 2 bases, the J end by 1 base, with 18 bases between. The CDR3 length is 18 residues. The CDR3: CASSQVQGASVAKNIQYF. In DNA, the CDR3 is TGCGCCAGCAGTCAAGTACAGGGAGCGAGCGTTGCCAAAAACATTCAGTACTTC.

The rearrangement uses TRBV29-1 and TRBJ1-5, with D maybe TRBD1 (6 bases). This CDR3 is built from 12 residues. Germline V lookup: CDR1 SQVTM, CDR2 ANQGSEA. V gave up 6 bases and J gave up 7 bases, with 13 bases separating them. CDR3 in amino acids: CSVSSGEQPQHF. The CDR3 DNA is TGCAGCGTATCCTCAGGGGAACAGCCCCAGCATTTT.

This clonotype was observed at least ten times. The V and J genes are TRBV6-1 and TRBJ2-3; D assignment may be TRBD1 or TRBD2 (5 bases each). The V gene lost 5 bases and the J gene lost 2 bases, with 14 bases spanning the gap. Per germline, CDR1 MNHNS and CDR2 SASEGT. The CDR3 contains 15 residues. CDR3 nucleotide sequence: TGTGCCAGCAGTCGGGACCCGCGATCCACAGATACGCAGTATTTT. Translation: CASSRDPRSTDTQYF.

Details on this clonotype: This sequence may be a read error, since a much larger clone differs from it by one base. The genes are TRBV5-1 and TRBJ2-1; D uncertain. The CDR3 has 14 amino acids. Germline V lookup: CDR1 SGHRS, CDR2 YFSETQ. The CDR3 protein is CVSSLEFGLFEQFF. CDR3 sequence (DNA): TGCGTCAGCAGCTTGGAGTTTGGGCTATTCGAGCAGTTCTTC.

This clonotype was seen a few times. DNA for the CDR3: TGTGCCAGTAGGGCCGGACAAATGAACACTGAAGCTTTCTTT. Protein sequence: CASRAGQMNTEAFF. The chain combines TRBV19 with TRBJ1-1, with D possibly matching TRBD1 (5 bases). The germline CDR1 and CDR2 sequences are LNHDA and SQIVND (reference sequence). This CDR3 has 14 residues. Trimming left V 6 bases short and J 0 bases short, with 11 bases between.

The table lists this clonotype with a few counts. The chain joins TRBV27 to TRBJ2-1; 12 bases align to TRBD2. Per germline, CDR1 MNHEY and CDR2 SMNVEV (reference sequence). With V trimmed by 5 bases and J by 6 bases, 8 bases remained unmatched. This CDR3 has 16 residues. The CDR3 bases are TGTGCCAGCAGTCCGCGACTAGCGGGAGCCTCCAATGAGCAGTTCTTC. Translating it yields CASSPRLAGASNEQFF.

V gene TRBV11-3 combines with J gene TRBJ2-3; perhaps TRBD2 as D (5 bases). There are 14 residues in the CDR3. Trimming left V 5 bases short and J 2 bases short, with 11 bases between. Per germline, CDR1 SGHNT and CDR2 YENEEA. This CDR3 reads CASSPRTVTDTQYF. The DNA of the CDR3 is TGTGCCAGCAGCCCCCGGACTGTCACAGATACGCAGTATTTT. The full variable domain, completed using reference TRBV11-3 and TRBJ2-3, is EAGVVQSPRYKIIEKKQPVAFWCNPISGHNTLYWYLQNLGQGPELLIRYENEEAVDDSQLPKDRFSAERLKGVDSTLKIQPAELGDSAVYLCASSPRTVTDTQYFGPGTRLTVL.

This clonotype was counted between two and nine times. V is TRBV11-2 and J is TRBJ2-7; D could derive from TRBD1 or TRBD2 (5 bases each). V lost 1 base, J lost 3 bases, and 13 bases lay in between. Germline CDR1 SGHAT, CDR2 FQNNGV. The CDR3 is 15 residues long. The DNA of the CDR3 is TGTGCCAGCAGCTTAGCGGGGAAGGGGCTCTACGAGCAGTACTTC. Amino acids: CASSLAGKGLYEQYF.

This clonotype occurred many times. The rearrangement links TRBV18 to TRBJ2-4; D is perhaps TRBD2 (5 bases). The CDR3 length is 16 residues. Germline V lookup: CDR1 KGHSH, CDR2 LQKENI. The V end was cut by 2 bases, the J end by 0 bases, with 11 bases between. The CDR3 DNA sequence: TGTGCCAGCTCACCAAGGGAGTCGCTAGCCAAAAACATTCAGTACTTC. Translating gives CASSPRESLAKNIQYF.

The chain links TRBV29-1 to TRBJ2-1; 10 positions match TRBD2. This CDR3 has 16 residues. From germline, CDR1 is SQVTM and CDR2 ANQGSEA. V shed 3 bases, J shed 5 bases, and the junction held 10 bases outside the gene matches. DNA of the CDR3: TGCAGCGTTGAGGGCGCCGGGACTAGCGCCGACAATGAGCAGTTCTTC. Translated, it gives CSVEGAGTSADNEQFF.

In this sample, this clonotype turned up many times. This chain links TRBV20-1 with TRBJ1-5; D is unclear. CDR1 and CDR2 from the germline V gene are DFQATT and SNEGSKA (reference sequence). This CDR3 has 13 residues. V gave up 6 bases and J gave up 3 bases, with 12 bases separating them. CDR3 in amino acids: CSAVGRPNQPQHF. The CDR3, as DNA: TGCAGTGCCGTCGGACGGCCCAATCAGCCCCAGCATTTT.

In this sample, this clonotype turned up many times. This chain links TRBV4-1 with TRBJ2-7, with D possibly TRBD1 on 5 matching bases. The CDR3 sequence is 15 residues long. V lost 1 base to trimming and J lost 1 base, with 11 bases between them. The germline CDR1 and CDR2 sequences are MGHRA and YSYEKL. DNA of the CDR3: TGCGCCAGCAGCCAAGGGCAGGGATTATCCTACGAGCAGTACTTC. Its protein product is CASSQGQGLSYEQYF.

The chain uses TRBV19 and TRBJ2-2; D may be TRBD1 or TRBD2 (5 bases each). Germline assignment: CDR1 LNHDA and CDR2 SQIVND (reference sequence). The CDR3 runs to 14 residues. V gave up 6 bases and J gave up 5 bases, with 13 bases separating them. The CDR3 protein is CASSPFWGTGELFF. The CDR3 DNA reads as TGTGCCAGTAGCCCCTTCTGGGGGACCGGGGAGCTGTTTTTT.

The genes are TRBV27 and TRBJ1-5, with 7 bases lining up with TRBD1. CDR3 size: 16 residues. Germline V gene data show CDR1 as MNHEY and CDR2 as SMNVEV (reference sequence). Trimming removed 5 bases from V and 0 bases from J; junction bases left unmatched: 7. CDR3 loop: CASSPGTAYSNQPQHF. As DNA, the CDR3 is TGTGCCAGCAGTCCGGGGACAGCTTATAGCAATCAGCCCCAGCATTTT.